This TCR beta chain appears in the sequencing data of a study of T-cell reconstitution after alpha-beta-depleted transplantation in children. Broader study findings: Reportedly, only several hundred clones from non-depleted graft cells drove alpha-beta T-cell counts at about two months. Among T cells one year after transplant, newly produced cells accounted for most counts and diversity. Day-60 TCRbeta diversity that was high in some patients was derived from surviving recipient T cells and thymic progenitors.

The germline V gene has CDR1 MNHEY and CDR2 SMNVEV (reference sequence). This CDR3 comprises 14 residues. The V and J ends lost 3 bases and 3 bases respectively, with 11 bases between them. The authors prepared the TCRbeta library with unique molecular identifiers. TCRdb re-derived calls from the PCR reads in MiXCR, one entry per CDR3 protein. The table lists roughly 150,000 distinct CDR3 sequences, 11% of them singletons, with approximately 13% in the top ten. This clonotype was counted ten times or more. Its antigen is as yet unknown. The rearrangement uses TRBV27 and TRBJ1-2; a weak D match, TRBD1 (5 bases). The TCR sequence derives from a boy aged 2 to 9 with acute myeloid leukemia, due to receive a stem cell transplant. The sample consisted of PBMCs, taken before TCRalphabeta/CD19-depleted stem cell transplant. The CDR3 region has the DNA TGTGCCAGCAGTTTTAGGGGCAGGGACTATGGCTACACCTTC. Protein sequence: CASSFRGRDYGYTF.